This TCR beta chain was identified in a study of shared T cell receptors in the human thymus. The data were produced by immunoSEQ multiplex PCR, yet TCRdb's version contains in-frame clones alone and is incomplete. The profile shows 700,000 or so clones, approximately 85% of them singletons. This clone was counted only a few times. These data also formed part of another study, on human thymus T cells. From that second work: The thymus tissue came from resections taken during corrective heart surgery. The authors found apparently biased V and J gene usage in thymic and blood repertoires.

This receptor was taken from a girl under three years old with a congenital heart defect. Sequencing was performed on thymocytes.

In DNA form, the CDR3 reads TGTGCCAGCAGTTTGGGGGCGACTCATAGCAATCAGCCCCAGCATTTT. It is translated as CASSLGATHSNQPQHF. The V and J genes are TRBV28 and TRBJ1-5; a weak D match, TRBD1 (6 bases). Germline-derived CDR1 and CDR2 are MDHEN and SYDVKM. The CDR3 sequence is 16 residues long. The germline V and J ends were trimmed by 3 bases and 0 bases, with 12 bases remaining between them. The whole variable domain, remainder taken from reference TRBV28 and TRBJ1-5, is DVKVTQSSRYLVKRTGEKVFLECVQDMDHENMFWYRQDPGLGLRLIYFSYDVKMKEKGDIPEGYSVSREKKERFSLILESASTNQTSMYLCASSLGATHSNQPQHFGDGTRLSIL.